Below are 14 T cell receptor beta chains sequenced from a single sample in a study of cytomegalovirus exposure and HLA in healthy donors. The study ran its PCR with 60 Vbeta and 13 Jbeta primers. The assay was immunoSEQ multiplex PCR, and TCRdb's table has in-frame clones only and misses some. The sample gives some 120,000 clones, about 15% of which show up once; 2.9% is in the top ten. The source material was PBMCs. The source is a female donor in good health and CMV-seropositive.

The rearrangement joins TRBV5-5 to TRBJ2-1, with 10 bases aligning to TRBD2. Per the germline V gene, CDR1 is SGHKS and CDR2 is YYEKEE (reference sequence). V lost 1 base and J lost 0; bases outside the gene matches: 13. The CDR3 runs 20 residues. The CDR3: CASSLWLAGGLASSYNEQFF. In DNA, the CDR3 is TGTGCCAGCAGCTTGTGGTTAGCGGGAGGCCTAGCGAGCTCCTACAATGAGCAGTTCTTC.

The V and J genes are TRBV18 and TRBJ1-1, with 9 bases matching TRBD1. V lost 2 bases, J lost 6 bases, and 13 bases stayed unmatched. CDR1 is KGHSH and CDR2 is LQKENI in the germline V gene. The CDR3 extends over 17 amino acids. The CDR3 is CASSPSLAGQGSSEAFF. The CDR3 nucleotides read TGTGCCAGCTCACCATCACTGGCGGGACAGGGTAGTTCTGAAGCTTTCTTT.

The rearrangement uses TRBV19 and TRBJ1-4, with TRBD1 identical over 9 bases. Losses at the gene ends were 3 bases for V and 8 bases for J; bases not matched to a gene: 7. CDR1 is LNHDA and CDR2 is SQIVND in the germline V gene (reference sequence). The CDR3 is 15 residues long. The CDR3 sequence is CASSIGTGWYEKLFF. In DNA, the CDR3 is TGTGCCAGTAGTATTGGGACAGGGTGGTACGAAAAACTGTTTTTT.

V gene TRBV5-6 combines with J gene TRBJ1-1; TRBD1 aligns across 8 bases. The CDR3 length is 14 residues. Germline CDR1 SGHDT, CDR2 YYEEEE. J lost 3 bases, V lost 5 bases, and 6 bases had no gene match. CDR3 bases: TGTGCCAGCAGTACCGGACAGGGTTACACTGAAGCTTTCTTT. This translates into CASSTGQGYTEAFF.

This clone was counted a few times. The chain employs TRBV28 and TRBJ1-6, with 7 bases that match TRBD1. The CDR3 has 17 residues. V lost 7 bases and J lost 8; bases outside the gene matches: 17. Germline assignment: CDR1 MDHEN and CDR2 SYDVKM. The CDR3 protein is CASIDGAGGIGYSPLHF. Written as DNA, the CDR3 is TGTGCCAGCATTGACGGAGCAGGGGGAATCGGGTATTCACCCCTCCACTTT.

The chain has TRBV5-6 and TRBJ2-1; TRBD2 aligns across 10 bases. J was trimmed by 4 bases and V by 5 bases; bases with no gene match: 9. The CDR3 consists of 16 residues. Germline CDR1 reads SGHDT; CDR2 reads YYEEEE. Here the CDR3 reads CASSSATSGVYNEQFF. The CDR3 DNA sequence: TGTGCCAGCAGTTCGGCAACTAGCGGGGTTTACAATGAGCAGTTCTTC.

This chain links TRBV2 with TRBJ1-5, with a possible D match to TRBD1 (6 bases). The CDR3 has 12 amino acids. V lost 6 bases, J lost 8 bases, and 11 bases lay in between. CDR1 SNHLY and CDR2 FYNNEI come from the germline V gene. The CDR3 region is CASRQGIEPQHF. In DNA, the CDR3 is TGTGCCAGCAGGCAGGGGATCGAGCCCCAGCATTTT.

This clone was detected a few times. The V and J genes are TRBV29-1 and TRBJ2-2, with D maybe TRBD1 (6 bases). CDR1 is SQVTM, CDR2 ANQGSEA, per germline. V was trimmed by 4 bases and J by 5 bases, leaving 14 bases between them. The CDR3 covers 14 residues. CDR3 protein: CSVGQDLGTGELFF. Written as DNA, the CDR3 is TGCAGCGTTGGACAGGATTTAGGGACCGGGGAGCTGTTTTTT.

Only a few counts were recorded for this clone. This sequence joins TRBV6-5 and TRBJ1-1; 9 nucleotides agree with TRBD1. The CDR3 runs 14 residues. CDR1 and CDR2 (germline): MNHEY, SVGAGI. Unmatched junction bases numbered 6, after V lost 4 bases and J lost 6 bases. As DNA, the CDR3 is TGTGCCAGCAGTTTTCCGGGACAGGGTCCTGAAGCTTTCTTT. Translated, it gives CASSFPGQGPEAFF.

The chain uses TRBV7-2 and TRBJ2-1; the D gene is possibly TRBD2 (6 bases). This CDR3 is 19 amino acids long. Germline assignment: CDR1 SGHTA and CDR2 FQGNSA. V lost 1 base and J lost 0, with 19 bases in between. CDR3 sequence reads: CASSLVPSRRGSSYNEQFF. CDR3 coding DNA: TGTGCCAGCAGCTTAGTTCCGTCGCGGCGGGGCAGCTCCTACAATGAGCAGTTCTTC.

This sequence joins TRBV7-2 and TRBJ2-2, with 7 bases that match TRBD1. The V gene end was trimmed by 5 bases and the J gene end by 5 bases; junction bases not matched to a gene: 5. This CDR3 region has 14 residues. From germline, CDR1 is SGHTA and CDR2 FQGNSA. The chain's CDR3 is CASSRTGETGELFF. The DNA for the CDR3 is TGTGCCAGCAGCCGGACAGGAGAAACCGGGGAGCTGTTTTTT.

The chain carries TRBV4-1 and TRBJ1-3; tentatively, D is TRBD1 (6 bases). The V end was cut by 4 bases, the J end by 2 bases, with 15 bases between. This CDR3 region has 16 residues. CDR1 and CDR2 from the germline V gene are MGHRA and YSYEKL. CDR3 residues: CASSRIQQGTGNTIYF. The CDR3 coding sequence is TGCGCCAGCAGCCGCATACAACAGGGTACTGGAAACACCATATATTTT.

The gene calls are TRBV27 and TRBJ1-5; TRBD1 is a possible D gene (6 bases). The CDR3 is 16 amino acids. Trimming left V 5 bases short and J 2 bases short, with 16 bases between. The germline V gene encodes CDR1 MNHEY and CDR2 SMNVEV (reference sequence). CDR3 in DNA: TGTGCCAGCAGTCCCCAGGGGATGAGACGCAATCAGCCCCAGCATTTT. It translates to CASSPQGMRRNQPQHF.

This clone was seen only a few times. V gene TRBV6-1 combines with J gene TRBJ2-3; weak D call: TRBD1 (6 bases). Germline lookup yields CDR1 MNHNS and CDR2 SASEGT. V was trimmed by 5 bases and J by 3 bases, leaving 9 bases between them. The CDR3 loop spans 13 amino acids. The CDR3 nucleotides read TGTGCCAGCAGTTCCACAGGGACAGATACGCAGTATTTT. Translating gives CASSSTGTDTQYF.